The clone carrying this T cell receptor (beta chain) appeared once. Its matching antigen is unknown. The data were taken from a study of cytomegalovirus exposure and HLA in healthy donors. Study-wide results and limits: Investigators reported more than 150 TCR beta chains as tied to cytomegalovirus. Later on, analysis showed that most CMV-associated TCR beta chains appeared to be HLA-restricted. Researchers left out some V segments, among them TRBV6-2 and TRBV6-3, as indistinguishable.

The CDR3 has 13 residues. Germline V gives CDR1 MNHNY, CDR2 SVGAGI (reference sequence). The V and J ends lost 6 bases and 0 bases respectively, with 8 bases between them. With 60 Vbeta and 13 Jbeta primers, the PCR was carried out. Libraries were prepared by immunoSEQ multiplex PCR; TCRdb keeps only in-frame clonotypes and omits some of them. The sample gives more than 110,000 clones, around 75% of which show up once; over 6.5% is in the top ten. The sample was PBMCs. This sequence originates from a man aged 25 to 40 in good health and CMV-seronegative. The chain employs TRBV6-6 and TRBJ1-2, with D possibly being TRBD1 (5 bases). Here the CDR3 reads CASSRAPNYGYTF. The CDR3 DNA reads as TGTGCCAGCAGCAGGGCTCCTAACTATGGCTACACCTTC.